Listed below are T cell receptor beta chains from one sample, sequenced in a study of Ad26.COV2.S vaccination and SARS-CoV-2 variants. Using immunoSEQ multiplex PCR, the repertoire was profiled, and TCRdb retains in-frame clones only, with some absent. Among hundreds of thousands of clones listed, more than 75% were seen once. The sequences come from peripheral blood, collected in a trial of Ad26.COV2.S vaccine versus placebo. The receptors were gathered from a person aged 18-60 years who received the Ad26.COV2.S COVID-19 vaccine or a placebo. Both conserved end residues are trimmed from each CDR3. Fields, in order: J gene, V gene, CDR3 protein.

TRBJ1-6	TRBV5-1	ASSLAGLGDSPLH
TRBJ1-3	TRBV7-9	ASRSRDLSGNTIY
TRBJ2-3	TRBV5-8	ASSFDTGGPSDTQY
TRBJ2-3	TRBV9	ASSPSGGEEQY
TRBJ2-3	TRBV7-2	ASEDGGADTDTQY
TRBJ1-2	TRBV12-3/TRBV12-4	ASSLRRPIGYT
TRBJ2-1	TRBV19	ASSMTFWGNEQF
TRBJ1-2	TRBV19	ASSLRGSGGYGYT
TRBJ2-2	TRBV4-3	ASQDANTGELF
TRBJ1-2	TRBV6-5	ASRWGIQDYGYT
TRBJ2-3	TRBV7-8	ASSPTRLMTGHPDTQY
TRBJ2-4	TRBV5-1	ASRPPRVAKNIQY
TRBJ2-5	TRBV4-3	ASSQVPTLAGVVETQY
TRBJ2-7	TRBV21-1	ASSKCGQGASDKQY
TRBJ1-2	TRBV7-2	ASSFTGTTNYGYT
TRBJ2-1	TRBV9	ASSVTHEQF
TRBJ2-7	TRBV7-6	ASSSLSGTGGRYEQY
TRBJ1-3	TRBV9	ASSVPVGNTIY
TRBJ2-3	TRBV20-1	SASTILSTDTQY
TRBJ1-2	TRBV30	AWSPGLGYT
TRBJ1-2	TRBV18	ASSLRDNYGYT
TRBJ2-7	TRBV19	ASSRSGGPYEQY
TRBJ2-1	TRBV4-1	ASSHAEGVGNEQF
TRBJ2-1	TRBV7-8	ASSPRESSVDEQF
TRBJ1-1	TRBV13	ASSLAGPNTEAF
TRBJ2-3	TRBV9	ASSVRGGRTSTDTQY
TRBJ2-2	TRBV5-1	ASSWLDNGGELF
TRBJ2-1	TRBV6-2/TRBV6-3	ASSQGRVEF
TRBJ1-3	TRBV20-1	SASEGSGNTIY
TRBJ1-4	TRBV14	ASSLLRAEKLF
TRBJ1-5	TRBV7-9	ASSGTGQGGQPQH
TRBJ1-6	TRBV6-4	ASSDSMEGSPLH
TRBJ2-7	TRBV6-2/TRBV6-3	ASSHQFRTGGREQY
TRBJ1-2	TRBV9	ASSAGGDGYT
TRBJ2-1	TRBV12-3/TRBV12-4	ASSLGGEQF
TRBJ2-7	TRBV12-5	ASGLREQY
TRBJ2-7	TRBV27	ASSQRDYAGNEQY
TRBJ2-5	TRBV6-4	ASSDQVGETQY
TRBJ2-7	TRBV7-8	ASSLLVGQGSNEQY
TRBJ1-5	TRBV7-8	ASSTLQGARQPQH
TRBJ1-2	TRBV30	ALQKEVNDGYT
TRBJ1-1	TRBV6-2/TRBV6-3	ASSFTRVPRAF
TRBJ1-3	TRBV6-5	ASSYSGGRGNTIY
TRBJ1-6	TRBV11-2	ASSLEAGTGAPLH
TRBJ1-2	TRBV25-1	ASRGQAGHGYT
TRBJ1-1	TRBV4-1	ASSQNAGGVTEAF
TRBJ1-4	TRBV18	ASSPPNGEKLF
TRBJ2-1	TRBV13	ASSLLTDNEQF
TRBJ1-5	TRBV12-3/TRBV12-4	ASMEGTQPQH